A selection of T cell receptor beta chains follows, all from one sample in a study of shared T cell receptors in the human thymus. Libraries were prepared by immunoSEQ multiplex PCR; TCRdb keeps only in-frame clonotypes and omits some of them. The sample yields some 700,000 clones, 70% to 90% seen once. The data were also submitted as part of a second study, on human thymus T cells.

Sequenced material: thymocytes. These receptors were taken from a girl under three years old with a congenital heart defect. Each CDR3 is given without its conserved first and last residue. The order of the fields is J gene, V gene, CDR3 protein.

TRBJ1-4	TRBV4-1	ASSQERQGNEKLF
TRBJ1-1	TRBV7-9	ASSLALARDRGWTEAF
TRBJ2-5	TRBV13	ASSFTEGLAGEETQY
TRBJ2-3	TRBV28	ASSPLGLAGGAPDTQY
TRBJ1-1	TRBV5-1	ASSPSGEVNTEAF
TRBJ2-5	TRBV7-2	ASSSYRAGKTQY
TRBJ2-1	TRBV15	ATSRPRLNEQF
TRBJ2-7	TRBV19	ASSIVPTGKSYEQY
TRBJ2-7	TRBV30	AWRAPAGEQY
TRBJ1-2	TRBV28	ASSCRKDRIYGYT
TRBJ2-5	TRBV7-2	ASSSNWTSKETQY
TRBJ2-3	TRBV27	ASSARTGKSTDTQY
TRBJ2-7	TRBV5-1	ASTWDKPTSYEQY
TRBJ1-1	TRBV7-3	ASSFSGAGTVYTEAF
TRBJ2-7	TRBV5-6	ASTPGRAGGYYEQY
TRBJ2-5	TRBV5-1	ASSGSLTSGGETQY
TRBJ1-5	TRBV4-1	ASSQSLDRENQPQH
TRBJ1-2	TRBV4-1	ASSQGDRVVRYGYT
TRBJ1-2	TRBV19	ASSIRGGLAYGYT
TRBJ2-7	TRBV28	ASSLAQGWVSYEQY
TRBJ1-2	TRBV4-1	ASSYSDIQGVIYGYT
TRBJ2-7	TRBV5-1	ASSLFNSSYEQY
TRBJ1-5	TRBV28	ASSLLGTAQPQH
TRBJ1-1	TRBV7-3	ASSSGVGTEAF
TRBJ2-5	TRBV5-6	ASSSITGGAEETQY
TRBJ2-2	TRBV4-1	ASSLRDRNPGGELF